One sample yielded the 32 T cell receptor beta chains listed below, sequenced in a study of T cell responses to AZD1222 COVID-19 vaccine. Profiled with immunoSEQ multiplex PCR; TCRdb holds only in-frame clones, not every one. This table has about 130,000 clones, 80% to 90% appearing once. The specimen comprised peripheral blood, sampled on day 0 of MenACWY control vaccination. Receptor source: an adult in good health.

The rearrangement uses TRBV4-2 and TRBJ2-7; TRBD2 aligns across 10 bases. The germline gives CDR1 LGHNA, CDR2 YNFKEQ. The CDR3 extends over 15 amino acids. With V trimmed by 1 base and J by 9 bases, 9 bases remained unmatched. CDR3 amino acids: CASSQGTSGKTVQYF. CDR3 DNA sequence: TGTGCCAGCAGCCAAGGTACTAGCGGGAAGACGGTGCAGTACTTC.

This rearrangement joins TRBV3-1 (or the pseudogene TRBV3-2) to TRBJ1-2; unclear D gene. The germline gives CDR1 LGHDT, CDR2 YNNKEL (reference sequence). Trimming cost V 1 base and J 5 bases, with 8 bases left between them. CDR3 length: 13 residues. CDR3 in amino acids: CASSQVTAYGYTF. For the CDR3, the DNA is TGTGCCAGCAGCCAAGTGACGGCGTATGGCTACACCTTC.

The CDR3 sequence: CASSHSGLTDTQYF. CDR3 coding DNA: TGTGCCAGCAGTCATAGCGGACTCACAGATACGCAGTATTTT. V gene TRBV6-4 combines with J gene TRBJ2-3; tentative D call: TRBD2 (6 bases). Trimming shortened V by 5 bases and J by 2 bases, and 11 bases separated the two germline ends. Germline CDR1 and CDR2: MRHNA and SNTAGT. The length of the CDR3 is 14 residues.

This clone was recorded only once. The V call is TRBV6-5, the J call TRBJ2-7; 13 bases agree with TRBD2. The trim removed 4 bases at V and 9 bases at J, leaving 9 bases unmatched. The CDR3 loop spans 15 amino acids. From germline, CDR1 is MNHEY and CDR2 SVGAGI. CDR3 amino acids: CASSSGTSGARGQYF. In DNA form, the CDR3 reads TGTGCCAGCAGTTCCGGGACTAGCGGGGCGAGAGGGCAGTACTTC.

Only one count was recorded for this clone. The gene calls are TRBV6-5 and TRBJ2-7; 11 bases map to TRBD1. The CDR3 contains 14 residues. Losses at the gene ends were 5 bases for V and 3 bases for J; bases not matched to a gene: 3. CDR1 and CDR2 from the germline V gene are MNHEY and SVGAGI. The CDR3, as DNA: TGTGCCAGCAGTACCGGGACAGGGGGCTACGAGCAGTACTTC. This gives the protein CASSTGTGGYEQYF.

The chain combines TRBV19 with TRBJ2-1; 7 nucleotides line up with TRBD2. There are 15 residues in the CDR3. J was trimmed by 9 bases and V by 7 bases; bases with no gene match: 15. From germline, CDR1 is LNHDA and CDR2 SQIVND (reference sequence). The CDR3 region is CASTTTAGRWFEQFF. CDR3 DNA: TGTGCCAGTACCACTACAGCGGGAAGATGGTTTGAGCAGTTCTTC.

The CDR3 protein is CATSDLSGNYGYTF. The CDR3 DNA sequence: TGTGCCACCAGTGATTTGAGCGGGAACTATGGCTACACCTTC. V and J are TRBV24-1 and TRBJ1-2; D is undetermined. CDR1 and CDR2 from the germline V gene are KGHDR and SFDVKD. Trimming took 0 bases from V and 2 from J, leaving 6 bases between them. The CDR3 runs 14 residues.

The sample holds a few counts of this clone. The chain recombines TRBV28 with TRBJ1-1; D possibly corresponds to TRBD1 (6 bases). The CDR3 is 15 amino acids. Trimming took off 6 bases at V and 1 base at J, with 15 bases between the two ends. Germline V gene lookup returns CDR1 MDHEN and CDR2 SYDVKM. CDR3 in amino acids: CASSSMGAGNTEAFF. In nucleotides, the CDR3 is TGTGCCAGCAGCTCAATGGGGGCAGGGAACACTGAAGCTTTCTTT.

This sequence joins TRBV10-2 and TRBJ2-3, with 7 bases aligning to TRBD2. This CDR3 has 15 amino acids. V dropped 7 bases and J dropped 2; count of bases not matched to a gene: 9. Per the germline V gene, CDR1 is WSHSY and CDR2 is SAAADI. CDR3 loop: CASISGLAVTDTQYF. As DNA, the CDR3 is TGCGCCAGCATCTCCGGGCTAGCGGTCACAGATACGCAGTATTTT.

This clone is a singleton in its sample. The DNA for the CDR3 is TGCAGTGCTAGTGGCTACAACCCTTCCTACGAGCAGTACTTC. As protein: CSASGYNPSYEQYF. This chain connects TRBV20-1 to TRBJ2-7; D uncertain. From germline, CDR1 is DFQATT and CDR2 SNEGSKA (reference sequence). The CDR3 consists of 14 residues. Trimming removed 3 bases from V and 1 base from J, with 13 bases in between.

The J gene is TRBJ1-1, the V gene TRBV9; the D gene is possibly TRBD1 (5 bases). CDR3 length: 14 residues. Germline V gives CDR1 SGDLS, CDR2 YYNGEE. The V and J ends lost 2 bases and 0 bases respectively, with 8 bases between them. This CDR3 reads CASSVGGVNTEAFF. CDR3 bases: TGTGCCAGCAGCGTGGGGGGAGTGAACACTGAAGCTTTCTTT.

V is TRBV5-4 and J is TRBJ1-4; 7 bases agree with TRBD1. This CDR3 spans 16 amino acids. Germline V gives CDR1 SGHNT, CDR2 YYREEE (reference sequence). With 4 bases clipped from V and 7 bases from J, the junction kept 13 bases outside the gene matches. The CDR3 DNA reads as TGTGCCAGCAGCGCCCGGGGGGAGGGGGCAAGTGAAAAACTGTTTTTT. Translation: CASSARGEGASEKLFF.

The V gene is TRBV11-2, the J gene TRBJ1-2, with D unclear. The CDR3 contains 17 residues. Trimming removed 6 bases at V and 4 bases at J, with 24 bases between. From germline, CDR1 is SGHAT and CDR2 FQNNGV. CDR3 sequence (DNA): TGTGCCAGCAGGCCCCCCTTGGGAGTAGGTCCCAGCTATGGCTACACCTTC. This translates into CASRPPLGVGPSYGYTF.

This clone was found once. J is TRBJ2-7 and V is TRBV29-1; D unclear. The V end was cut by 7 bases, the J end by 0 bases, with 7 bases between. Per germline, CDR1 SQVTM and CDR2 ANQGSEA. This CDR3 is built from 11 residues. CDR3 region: CSALSSYEQYF. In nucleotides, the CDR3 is TGCAGCGCGCTCAGCTCCTACGAGCAGTACTTC.

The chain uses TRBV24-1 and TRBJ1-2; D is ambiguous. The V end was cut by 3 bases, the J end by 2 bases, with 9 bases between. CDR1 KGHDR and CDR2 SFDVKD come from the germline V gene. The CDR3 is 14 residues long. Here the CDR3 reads CATSDSTVNYGYTF. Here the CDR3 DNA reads TGTGCCACCAGTGATAGTACGGTGAACTATGGCTACACCTTC.

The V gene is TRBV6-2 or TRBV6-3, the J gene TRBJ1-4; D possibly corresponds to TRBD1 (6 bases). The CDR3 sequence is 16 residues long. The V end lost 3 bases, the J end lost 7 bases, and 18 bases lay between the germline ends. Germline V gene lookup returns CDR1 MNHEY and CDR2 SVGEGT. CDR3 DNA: TGTGCCAGCAGTTATAGCCCTACAGGGTGGCGTGAAAAACTGTTTTTT. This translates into CASSYSPTGWREKLFF.

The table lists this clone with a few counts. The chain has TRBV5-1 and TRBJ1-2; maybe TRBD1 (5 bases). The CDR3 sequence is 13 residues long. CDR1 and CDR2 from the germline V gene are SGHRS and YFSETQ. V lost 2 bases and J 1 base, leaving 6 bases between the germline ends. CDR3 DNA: TGCGCCAGCAGCTTCGGGGGTAACTATGGCTACACCTTC. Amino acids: CASSFGGNYGYTF.

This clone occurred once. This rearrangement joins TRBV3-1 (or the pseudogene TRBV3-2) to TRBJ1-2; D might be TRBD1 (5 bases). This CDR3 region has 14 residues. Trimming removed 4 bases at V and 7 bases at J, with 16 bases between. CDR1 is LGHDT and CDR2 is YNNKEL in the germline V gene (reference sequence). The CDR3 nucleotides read TGTGCCAGCAGCCCCCCCGGGGGGGGTGGTGGCTACACCTTC. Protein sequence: CASSPPGGGGGYTF.

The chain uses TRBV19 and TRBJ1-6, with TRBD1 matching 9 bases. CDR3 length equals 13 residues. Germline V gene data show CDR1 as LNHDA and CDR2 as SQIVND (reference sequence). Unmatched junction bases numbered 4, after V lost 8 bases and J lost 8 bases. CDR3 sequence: CASRRDRDSPLHF. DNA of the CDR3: TGTGCCAGTCGCCGGGACAGGGATTCACCCCTCCACTTT.

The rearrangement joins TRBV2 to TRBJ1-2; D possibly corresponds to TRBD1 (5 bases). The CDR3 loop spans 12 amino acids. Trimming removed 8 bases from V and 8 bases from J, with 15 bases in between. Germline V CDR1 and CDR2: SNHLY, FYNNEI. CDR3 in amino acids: CASRDAPGGYTF. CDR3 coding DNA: TGTGCCAGCCGGGACGCCCCTGGAGGCTACACCTTC.

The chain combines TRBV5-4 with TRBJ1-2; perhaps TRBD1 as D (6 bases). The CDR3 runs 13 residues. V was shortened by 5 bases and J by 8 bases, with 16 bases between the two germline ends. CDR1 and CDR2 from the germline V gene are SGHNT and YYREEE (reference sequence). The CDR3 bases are TGTGCCAGCAGTTTGCTAGGGGGTAAGGGCTACACCTTC. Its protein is CASSLLGGKGYTF.

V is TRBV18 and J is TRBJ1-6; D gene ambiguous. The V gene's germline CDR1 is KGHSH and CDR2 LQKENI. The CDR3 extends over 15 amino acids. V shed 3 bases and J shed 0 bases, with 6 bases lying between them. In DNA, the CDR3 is TGTGCCAGCTCACCCGATAGCTCCTATAATTCACCCCTCCACTTT. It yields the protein CASSPDSSYNSPLHF.

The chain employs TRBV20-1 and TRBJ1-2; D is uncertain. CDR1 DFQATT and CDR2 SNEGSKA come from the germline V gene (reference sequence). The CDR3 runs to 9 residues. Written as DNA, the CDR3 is TGCAGCGGGGTGGAGGGCTACACCTTC. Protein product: CSGVEGYTF.

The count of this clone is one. For the CDR3, the DNA is TGCGCCAGCAGCTTGGGTCGGACAGCCTGGGGCGGCTACACCTTC. Its protein product is CASSLGRTAWGGYTF. The rearrangement links TRBV5-1 to TRBJ1-2, with D perhaps TRBD1 (6 bases). V was cut by 0 bases and J by 8 bases, with 17 bases left in between. The CDR3 spans 15 residues. CDR1 and CDR2 from the germline V gene are SGHRS and YFSETQ.

The CDR3 here is CASTAGTNTGELFF. In nucleotides, the CDR3 is TGTGCCAGTACAGCGGGGACGAACACCGGGGAGCTGTTTTTT. V is TRBV19 and J is TRBJ2-2; 7 bases line up with TRBD2. Germline CDR1 LNHDA, CDR2 SQIVND (reference sequence). Trimming cost V 7 bases and J 0 bases; bases outside gene matches: 2. This CDR3 region has 14 residues.

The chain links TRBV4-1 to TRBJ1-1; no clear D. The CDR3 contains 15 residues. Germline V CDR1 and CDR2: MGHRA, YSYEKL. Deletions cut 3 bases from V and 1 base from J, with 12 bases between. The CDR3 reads CASSQERTWNTEAFF. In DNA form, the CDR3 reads TGCGCCAGCAGCCAGGAAAGGACGTGGAACACTGAAGCTTTCTTT.

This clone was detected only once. The CDR3: CASSQDRQVPHGYTF. The CDR3, as DNA: TGCGCCAGCAGCCAAGATCGACAGGTCCCCCATGGCTACACCTTC. The chain carries TRBV4-1 and TRBJ1-2; D may be TRBD1 (6 bases). Trimming left V 0 bases short and J 6 bases short, with 14 bases between. The germline V gene has CDR1 MGHRA and CDR2 YSYEKL. The CDR3 has 15 residues.

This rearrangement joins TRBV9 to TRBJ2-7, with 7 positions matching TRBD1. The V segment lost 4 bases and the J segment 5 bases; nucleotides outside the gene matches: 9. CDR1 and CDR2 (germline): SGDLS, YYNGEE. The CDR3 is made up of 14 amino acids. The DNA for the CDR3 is TGTGCCAGCAGCCCTAGGGACAGTCACCACGAGCAGTACTTC. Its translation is CASSPRDSHHEQYF. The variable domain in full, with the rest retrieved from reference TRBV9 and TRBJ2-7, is DSGVTQTPKHLITATGQRVTLRCSPRSGDLSVYWYQQSLDQGLQFLIQYYNGEERAKGNILERFSAQQFPDLHSELNLSSLELGDSALYFCASSPRDSHHEQYFGPGTRLTVT.

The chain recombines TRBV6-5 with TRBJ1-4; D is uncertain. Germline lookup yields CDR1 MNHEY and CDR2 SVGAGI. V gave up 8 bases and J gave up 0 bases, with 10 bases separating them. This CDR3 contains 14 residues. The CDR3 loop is CASLDPATNEKLFF. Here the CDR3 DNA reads TGTGCCAGCCTGGACCCCGCAACTAATGAAAAACTGTTTTTT.

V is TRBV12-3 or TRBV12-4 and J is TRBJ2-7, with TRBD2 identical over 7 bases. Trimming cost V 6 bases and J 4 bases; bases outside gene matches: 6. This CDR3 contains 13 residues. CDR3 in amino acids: CASRNTGGYEQYF. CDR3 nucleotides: TGTGCCAGCAGAAACACGGGAGGTTACGAGCAGTACTTC.

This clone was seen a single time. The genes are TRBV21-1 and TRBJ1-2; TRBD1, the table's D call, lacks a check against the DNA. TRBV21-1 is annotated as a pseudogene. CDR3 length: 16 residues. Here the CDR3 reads CASRPGQGLGNYGYTF. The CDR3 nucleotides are TGTGCCAGCAGACCAGGACAGGGTTTGGGTAACTATGGCTACACCTTC.

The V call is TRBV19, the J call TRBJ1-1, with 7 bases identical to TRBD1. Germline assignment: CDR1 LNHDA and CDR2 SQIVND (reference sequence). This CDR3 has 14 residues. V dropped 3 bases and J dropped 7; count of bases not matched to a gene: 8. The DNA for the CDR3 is TGTGCCAGTAGTATTTCGACGAGACAGGGTGAAGCTTTCTTT. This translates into CASSISTRQGEAFF.